The source of this TCR beta chain is a study of beta chain features in type 1 diabetes. The wider study: Healthy donors resembled patients in age, gender and cell yields.

For this clone: Its antigen is as yet unknown.

What was sequenced were expressed TCRB transcripts, since all of the isolated RNA had been reverse transcribed. Method: immunoSEQ multiplex PCR; TCRdb's copy keeps in-frame clones and lacks some. Here the sample spans hundreds of thousands of clones, roughly an eighth being singletons. The germline CDR1 and CDR2 sequences are LNHDA and SQIVND (reference sequence). Trimming stripped 3 bases from V and 3 bases from J, with 9 bases between. The CDR3 runs 13 residues. Study findings and constraints: Moderately but significantly shorter TCRB CDR3s were found in Type 1 diabetes patients in all four CD4+ subsets. Resolution of whether HLA type affects TCRB rearrangement was not achieved here. Using cDNA template may skew counts toward highly expressing activated cells.

The sequenced sample consisted of naive CD4+ T cells from blood. The sequence came from a man aged 18 to 30 with type 1 diabetes. V gene TRBV19 combines with J gene TRBJ2-7, with D perhaps TRBD1 or TRBD2 (6 bases each). CDR3 nucleotides: TGTGCCAGTAGTATCGGGGGCGGCTACGAGCAGTACTTC. Translated: CASSIGGGYEQYF.